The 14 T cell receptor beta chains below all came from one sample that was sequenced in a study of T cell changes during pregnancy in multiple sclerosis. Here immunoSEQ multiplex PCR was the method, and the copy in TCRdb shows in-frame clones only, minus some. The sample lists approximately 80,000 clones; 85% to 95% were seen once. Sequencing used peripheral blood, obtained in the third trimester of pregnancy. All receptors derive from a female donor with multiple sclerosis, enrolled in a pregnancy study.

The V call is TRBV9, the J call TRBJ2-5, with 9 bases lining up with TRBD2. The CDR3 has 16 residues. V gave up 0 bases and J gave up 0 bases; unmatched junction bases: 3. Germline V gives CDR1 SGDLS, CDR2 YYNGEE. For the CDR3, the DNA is TGTGCCAGCAGCGTAGCCGCTAGCGGGGACCAAGAGACCCAGTACTTC. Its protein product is CASSVAASGDQETQYF.

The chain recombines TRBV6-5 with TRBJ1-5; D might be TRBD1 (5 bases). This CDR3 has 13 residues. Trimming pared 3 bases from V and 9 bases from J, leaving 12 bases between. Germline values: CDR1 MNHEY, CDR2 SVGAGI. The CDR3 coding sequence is TGTGCCAGCAGTTATGGGGGGAACGGGCCCCAGCATTTT. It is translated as CASSYGGNGPQHF.

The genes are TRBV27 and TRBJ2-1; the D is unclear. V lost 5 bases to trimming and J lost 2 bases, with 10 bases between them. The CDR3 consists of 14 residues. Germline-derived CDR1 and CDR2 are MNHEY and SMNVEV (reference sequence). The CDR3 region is CASSPTGAYNEQFF. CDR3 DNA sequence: TGTGCCAGCAGTCCCACTGGAGCCTACAATGAGCAGTTCTTC.

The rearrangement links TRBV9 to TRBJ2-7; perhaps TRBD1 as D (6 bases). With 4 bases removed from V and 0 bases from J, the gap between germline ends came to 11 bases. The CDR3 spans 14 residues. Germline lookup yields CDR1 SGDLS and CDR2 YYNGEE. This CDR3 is CASSPGTFSYEQYF. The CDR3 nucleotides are TGTGCCAGCAGCCCCGGGACATTCTCCTACGAGCAGTACTTC. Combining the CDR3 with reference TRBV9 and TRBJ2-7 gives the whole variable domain DSGVTQTPKHLITATGQRVTLRCSPRSGDLSVYWYQQSLDQGLQFLIQYYNGEERAKGNILERFSAQQFPDLHSELNLSSLELGDSALYFCASSPGTFSYEQYFGPGTRLTVT.

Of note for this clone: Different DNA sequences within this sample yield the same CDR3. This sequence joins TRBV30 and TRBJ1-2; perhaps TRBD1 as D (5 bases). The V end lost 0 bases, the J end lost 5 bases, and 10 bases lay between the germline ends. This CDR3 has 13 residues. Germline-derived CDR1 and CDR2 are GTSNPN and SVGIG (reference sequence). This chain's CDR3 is CAWSVLSGYGYTF. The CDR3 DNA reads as TGTGCCTGGAGTGTATTGTCAGGGTATGGCTACACCTTC.

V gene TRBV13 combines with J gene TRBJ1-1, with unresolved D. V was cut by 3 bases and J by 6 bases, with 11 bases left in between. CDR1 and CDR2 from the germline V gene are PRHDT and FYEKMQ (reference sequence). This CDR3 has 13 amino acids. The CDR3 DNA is TGTGCCAGCAGCTTCCTCCAGAGGGCTGAAGCTTTCTTT. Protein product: CASSFLQRAEAFF.

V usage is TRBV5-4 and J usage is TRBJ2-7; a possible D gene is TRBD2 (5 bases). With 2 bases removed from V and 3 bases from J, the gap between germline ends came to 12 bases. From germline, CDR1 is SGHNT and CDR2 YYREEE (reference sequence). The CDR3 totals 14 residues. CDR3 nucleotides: TGTGCCAGCAGCTTCCTAGGGAGAGACTACGAGCAGTACTTC. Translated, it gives CASSFLGRDYEQYF.

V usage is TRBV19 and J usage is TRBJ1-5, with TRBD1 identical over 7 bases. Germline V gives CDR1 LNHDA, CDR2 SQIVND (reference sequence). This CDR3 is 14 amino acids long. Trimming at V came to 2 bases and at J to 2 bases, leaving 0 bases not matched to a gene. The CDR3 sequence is CASSITGGNQPQHF. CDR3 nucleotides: TGTGCCAGTAGTATAACAGGGGGCAATCAGCCCCAGCATTTT.

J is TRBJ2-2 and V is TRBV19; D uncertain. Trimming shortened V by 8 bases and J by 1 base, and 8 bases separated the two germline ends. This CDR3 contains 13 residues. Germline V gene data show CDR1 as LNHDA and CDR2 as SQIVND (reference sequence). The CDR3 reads CASGPRNTGELFF. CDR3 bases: TGTGCCAGTGGCCCCAGGAACACCGGGGAGCTGTTTTTT.

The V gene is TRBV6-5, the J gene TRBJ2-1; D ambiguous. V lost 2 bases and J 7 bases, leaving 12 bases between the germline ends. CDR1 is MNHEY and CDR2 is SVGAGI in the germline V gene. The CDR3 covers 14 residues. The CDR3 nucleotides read TGTGCCAGCAGTTACAGTCCGGGTACTAATGAGCAGTTCTTC. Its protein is CASSYSPGTNEQFF.

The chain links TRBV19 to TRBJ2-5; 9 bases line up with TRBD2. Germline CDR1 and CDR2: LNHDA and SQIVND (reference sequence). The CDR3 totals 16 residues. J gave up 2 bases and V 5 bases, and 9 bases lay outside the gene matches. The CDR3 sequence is CASSVSSGELQETQYF. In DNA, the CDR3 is TGTGCCAGTAGTGTGTCTAGCGGGGAGCTACAAGAGACCCAGTACTTC.

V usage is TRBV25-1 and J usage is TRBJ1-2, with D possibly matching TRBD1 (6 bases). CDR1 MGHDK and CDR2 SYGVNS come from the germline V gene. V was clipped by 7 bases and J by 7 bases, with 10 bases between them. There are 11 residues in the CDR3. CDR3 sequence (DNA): TGTGCCAGCACACAGGGTTTTGGCTACACCTTC. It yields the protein CASTQGFGYTF.

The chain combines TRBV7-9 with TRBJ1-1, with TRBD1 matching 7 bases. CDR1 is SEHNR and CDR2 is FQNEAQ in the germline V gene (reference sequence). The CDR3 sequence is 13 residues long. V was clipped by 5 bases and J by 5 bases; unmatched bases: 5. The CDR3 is CASSLTGVTEAFF. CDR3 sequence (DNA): TGTGCCAGCAGCCTCACAGGGGTTACTGAAGCTTTCTTT. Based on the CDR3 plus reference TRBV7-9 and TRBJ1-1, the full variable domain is DTGVSQNPRHKITKRGQNVTFRCDPISEHNRLYWYRQTLGQGPEFLTYFQNEAQLEKSRLLSDRFSAERPKGSFSTLEIQRTEQGDSAMYLCASSLTGVTEAFFGQGTRLTVV.

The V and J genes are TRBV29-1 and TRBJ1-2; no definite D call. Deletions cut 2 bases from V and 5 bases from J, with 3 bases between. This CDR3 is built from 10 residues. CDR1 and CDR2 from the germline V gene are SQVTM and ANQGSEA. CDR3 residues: CSVEQYGYTF. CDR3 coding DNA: TGCAGCGTTGAACAGTATGGCTACACCTTC.